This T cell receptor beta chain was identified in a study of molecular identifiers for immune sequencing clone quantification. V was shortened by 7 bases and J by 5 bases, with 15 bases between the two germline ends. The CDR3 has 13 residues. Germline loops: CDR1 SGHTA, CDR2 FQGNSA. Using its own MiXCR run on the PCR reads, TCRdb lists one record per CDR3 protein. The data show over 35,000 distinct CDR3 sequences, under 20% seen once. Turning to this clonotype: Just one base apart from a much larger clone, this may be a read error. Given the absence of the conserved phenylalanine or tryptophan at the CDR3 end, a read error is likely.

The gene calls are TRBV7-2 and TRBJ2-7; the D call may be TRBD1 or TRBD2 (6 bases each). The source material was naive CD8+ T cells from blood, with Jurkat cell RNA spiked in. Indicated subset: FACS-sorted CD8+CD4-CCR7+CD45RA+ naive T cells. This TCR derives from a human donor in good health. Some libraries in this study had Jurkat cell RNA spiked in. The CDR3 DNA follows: TGTGCCAGCAACTCCCGGGGGCGGGACGAGCAGTACTTA. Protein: CASNSRGRDEQYL.